This T cell receptor (beta chain) was captured by sequencing in a study of neoadjuvant nivolumab and ipilimumab in lung cancer. Overall study findings and caveats: Only two of four nivolumab-treated tumors gained richness and clonality by surgery.

The germline V gene encodes CDR1 SEHNR and CDR2 FQNEAQ (reference sequence). V was pared by 5 bases and J by 13 bases, with 28 bases between. The CDR3 loop spans 16 amino acids. This clone was seen only a few times. Its antigen is unknown. This table comes from immunoSEQ multiplex PCR, and its TCRdb copy is limited to in-frame clones, with some not included. Here the sample spans around 24,000 clones, 82% being singletons. This clonotype originated in an adult with non-small cell lung cancer. The sample here was tumor tissue, taken after neoadjuvant nivolumab, alone or with ipilimumab, at or shortly before surgery. The chain is built from TRBV7-9 and TRBJ2-3; either TRBD1 or TRBD2 may fit D (6 bases each). The CDR3 DNA is TGTGCCAGCAGCCGATGGGGGGCAGGGAGGCTGCCCGGGGAGTATTTT. Its translation is CASSRWGAGRLPGEYF. The complete variable domain, with remaining parts taken from reference TRBV7-9 and TRBJ2-3, reads DTGVSQNPRHKITKRGQNVTFRCDPISEHNRLYWYRQTLGQGPEFLTYFQNEAQLEKSRLLSDRFSAERPKGSFSTLEIQRTEQGDSAMYLCASSRWGAGRLPGEYFGPGTRLTVL.